Here is one T cell receptor beta chain with its context. The sample originates from a study of shared clonotypes between healthy human individuals. CDR3 length: 12 amino acids. Trimming took 6 bases from V and 3 from J; bases not matched to a gene: 3. Germline V gene lookup returns CDR1 SQVTM and CDR2 ANQGSEA. The run depth of the assay was deep. Repertoires were generated with immunoSEQ multiplex PCR, while TCRdb's copy carries only in-frame clones and drops some. Of approximately 1.5 million clones detected, about 98.5% appear once; the ten largest clones hold approximately 0.4%. Sequenced material: naive CD4+ T cells sorted from blood. Subset: CD45RA+ positively selected. The chain couples TRBV29-1 to TRBJ2-3; 7 bases agree with TRBD1. This clonotype originated in a man aged 25 to 40 in good health. The CDR3 region has the DNA TGCAGCGTCGACAGGGTAACAGATACGCAGTATTTT. Protein sequence: CSVDRVTDTQYF.